This T cell receptor (beta chain) originates from a study of blood T cell repertoires in COVID-19. Study-wide background: The study drew acute and convalescent COVID-19 samples from the United States, Italy and Spain. PBMCs, B-cell-depleted T cells, or T cells provided the cDNA or gDNA that made up the material.

As handled by the study authors: Counts of nucleated cells, estimated from reference gene primer amplification, were obtained. Assay used: immunoSEQ multiplex PCR; TCRdb lists only in-frame clones, some missing. The DNA was the basis for D and trimming; V, J and clone size are from that table. The sample holds 200,000 to 250,000 clones, 80% to 90% seen once. From germline, CDR1 is KGHSH and CDR2 LQKENI. V lost 4 bases and J lost 4, with 17 bases in between. This CDR3 has 15 residues. This chain links TRBV18 with TRBJ2-7, with D unclear. This clonotype originated in a human donor in a cohort sampled during active COVID-19. Sample: peripheral blood. The CDR3 loop reads CASSRPRDPGYEQYF. CDR3 bases: TGTGCCAGCTCACGCCCCCGAGACCCGGGTTACGAGCAGTACTTC.